Below are 29 T cell receptor beta chains sequenced from a single sample in a study of blood T cell repertoires in COVID-19. The method was immunoSEQ multiplex PCR; TCRdb's version includes in-frame clones alone and lacks a portion of them. The sample records about 170,000 clones, about 86% being singletons. Sequencing was carried out using peripheral blood. The receptor set was obtained from a woman aged 55-75 years with COVID-19, enrolled during active disease.

The gene calls are TRBV9 and TRBJ1-4; 8 positions match TRBD1. The germline V gene encodes CDR1 SGDLS and CDR2 YYNGEE. The V segment lost 4 bases and the J segment 0 bases; nucleotides outside the gene matches: 8. The CDR3 sequence is 17 residues long. This CDR3 reads CASSPRQGSATNEKLFF. Here the CDR3 DNA reads TGTGCCAGCAGCCCCAGACAGGGGTCTGCAACTAATGAAAAACTGTTTTTT. Full variable domain (missing parts from reference TRBV9 and TRBJ1-4): DSGVTQTPKHLITATGQRVTLRCSPRSGDLSVYWYQQSLDQGLQFLIQYYNGEERAKGNILERFSAQQFPDLHSELNLSSLELGDSALYFCASSPRQGSATNEKLFFGSGTQLSVL.

The rearrangement links TRBV15 to TRBJ1-5, with D maybe TRBD1 (6 bases). Looked up from germline, CDR1 is LNHNV and CDR2 is YYDKDF (reference sequence). V was shortened by 4 bases and J by 1 base, with 17 bases between the two germline ends. The CDR3 runs to 17 residues. CDR3 protein: CATSTFGRGRSNQPQHF. The CDR3 coding sequence is TGTGCCACCAGCACCTTCGGGAGGGGGAGGAGCAATCAGCCCCAGCATTTT.

The chain is built from TRBV12-3 or TRBV12-4 and TRBJ1-2; TRBD1 aligns across 7 bases. The CDR3 extends over 13 amino acids. J lost 5 bases, V lost 6 bases, and 6 bases had no gene match. The CDR3: CASSRDRVYGYTF. The CDR3 DNA reads TGTGCCAGCAGCCGCGACAGGGTTTATGGCTACACCTTC.

The chain couples TRBV15 to TRBJ1-2; 8 bases are shared with TRBD1. V was clipped by 0 bases and J by 8 bases; unmatched bases: 11. Looked up from germline, CDR1 is LNHNV and CDR2 is YYDKDF (reference sequence). This CDR3 region has 16 residues. The CDR3 region has the DNA TGTGCCACCAGCAGAGATCTCGGGCAGGGGGCGTGGGGCTACACCTTC. Residues: CATSRDLGQGAWGYTF.

This clone occurred a few times. This chain joins TRBV10-1 and TRBJ2-5; maybe TRBD1 (6 bases). The germline V gene encodes CDR1 WNHNN and CDR2 SYGVQD (reference sequence). V dropped 6 bases and J dropped 5 bases, with 13 bases sitting between them. The CDR3 spans 13 residues. CDR3 sequence reads: CASSNRTEETQYF. CDR3 nucleotides: TGCGCCAGCAGCAACCGGACAGAGGAGACCCAGTACTTC.

The chain is built from TRBV6-2 or TRBV6-3 and TRBJ1-1, with 7 bases fitting TRBD1. There are 18 residues in the CDR3. V lost 2 bases and J lost 0; bases outside the gene matches: 12. Germline V gene data show CDR1 as MNHEY and CDR2 as SVGEGT. This chain's CDR3 is CASSYNIDRELMNTEAFF. The CDR3 region has the DNA TGTGCCAGCAGTTACAATATCGACAGGGAACTCATGAACACTGAAGCTTTCTTT.

The CDR3 DNA reads TGTGCCAGCAGTTTCCGTGAGACCCAGTACTTC. As protein: CASSFRETQYF. This chain connects TRBV12-3 or TRBV12-4 to TRBJ2-5; no definite D call. The CDR3 consists of 11 residues. The V gene lost 3 bases and the J gene lost 5 bases, with 4 bases spanning the gap.

The rearrangement joins TRBV11-2 to TRBJ2-4, with D perhaps TRBD1 (5 bases). The CDR3 contains 15 residues. Germline V gene lookup returns CDR1 SGHAT and CDR2 FQNNGV. V was trimmed by 8 bases and J by 0 bases, leaving 14 bases between them. The CDR3 bases are TGTGCCAGCGGTAACCTAGGGGTAGCCAAAAACATTCAGTACTTC. Translated: CASGNLGVAKNIQYF.

This CDR3 is CATTGVGNQPQHF. CDR3 sequence (DNA): TGTGCCACCACAGGGGTAGGCAATCAGCCCCAGCATTTT. This sequence joins TRBV19 and TRBJ1-5; 7 bases match TRBD1. The trim removed 10 bases at V and 2 bases at J, leaving 5 bases unmatched. Germline CDR1 reads LNHDA; CDR2 reads SQIVND (reference sequence). The CDR3 loop spans 13 amino acids.

This clone showed up just once. The chain joins TRBV10-3 to TRBJ2-1, with D possibly being TRBD2 (6 bases). This CDR3 is 14 amino acids long. Trimming stripped 11 bases from V and 4 bases from J, with 18 bases between. Germline V CDR1 and CDR2: ENHRY, SYGVKD. Here the CDR3 reads CAAAGLASYNEQFF. Here the CDR3 DNA reads TGTGCCGCGGCCGGGCTAGCGTCTTACAATGAGCAGTTCTTC.

The chain joins TRBV7-9 to TRBJ2-7; D gene ambiguous. The length of the CDR3 is 16 residues. CDR1 is SEHNR and CDR2 is FQNEAQ in the germline V gene (reference sequence). With 1 base removed from V and 3 bases from J, the gap between germline ends came to 16 bases. CDR3 nucleotide sequence: TGTGCCAGCAGCTTAGTTATGGGCAGATTGGGCTACGAGCAGTACTTC. It encodes CASSLVMGRLGYEQYF.

This chain links TRBV6-5 with TRBJ1-2; D is ambiguous. The CDR3 covers 13 residues. CDR1 and CDR2 (germline): MNHEY, SVGAGI. V lost 10 bases to trimming and J lost 0 bases, with 12 bases between them. The CDR3 DNA is TGTGCCACCGGGAAGACGCCTAACTATGGCTACACCTTC. Protein sequence: CATGKTPNYGYTF.

This chain connects TRBV6-6 to TRBJ2-1, with 7 bases that match TRBD2. From germline, CDR1 is MNHNY and CDR2 SVGAGI (reference sequence). This CDR3 comprises 14 residues. The V and J ends lost 0 bases and 9 bases, in that order; junction bases with no gene match: 5. CDR3 coding DNA: TGTGCCAGCAGTTACTCAGGACTAGGGACTGAGCAGTTCTTC. It yields the protein CASSYSGLGTEQFF.

The J gene is TRBJ2-1, the V gene TRBV5-4, with TRBD2 matching 7 bases. This CDR3 contains 16 residues. V gave up 4 bases and J gave up 0 bases; unmatched junction bases: 7. CDR1 is SGHNT, CDR2 YYREEE, per germline (reference sequence). The DNA of the CDR3 is TGTGCCAGCAGCAAGGGAGGGTCGAGCTCCTACAATGAGCAGTTCTTC. This sequence encodes CASSKGGSSSYNEQFF.

This clone was seen a few times. V is TRBV19 and J is TRBJ1-5, with 7 bases identical to TRBD1. The CDR3 loop spans 15 amino acids. V lost 4 bases and J lost 3; bases outside the gene matches: 6. Germline V gives CDR1 LNHDA, CDR2 SQIVND (reference sequence). The CDR3 sequence is CASSRGQQLNQPQHF. CDR3 sequence (DNA): TGTGCCAGTAGTAGGGGACAGCAGCTCAATCAGCCCCAGCATTTT.

On this clone itself: Other DNA sequences of this sample code for an identical CDR3. The rearrangement uses TRBV30 and TRBJ2-7; D possibly corresponds to TRBD2 (5 bases). Trimming stripped 3 bases from V and 3 bases from J, with 9 bases between. The CDR3 totals 12 residues. Germline CDR1 and CDR2: GTSNPN and SVGIG (reference sequence). The DNA of the CDR3 is TGTGCCTGGAGAAGCGGTGTCTACGAGCAGTACTTC. Protein sequence: CAWRSGVYEQYF.

The chain links TRBV28 to TRBJ2-3, with D unresolved. This CDR3 is built from 13 residues. CDR1 is MDHEN and CDR2 is SYDVKM in the germline V gene. Trimming shortened V by 8 bases and J by 1 base, and 10 bases separated the two germline ends. The CDR3 DNA sequence: TGTGCCAGCGGCGGCTGGGGCACAGATACGCAGTATTTT. Its translation: CASGGWGTDTQYF.

The sample holds one count of this clone. The chain uses TRBV11-3 and TRBJ2-7; 7 nucleotides agree with TRBD2. Germline CDR1 and CDR2: SGHNT and YENEEA. Trimming cost V 7 bases and J 2 bases; bases outside gene matches: 8. The CDR3 contains 14 residues. The chain's CDR3 is CASTYSGPTYEQYF. CDR3 in DNA: TGTGCCAGCACGTATAGCGGGCCAACCTACGAGCAGTACTTC.

The CDR3 DNA follows: TGCGCCACCGTACAGGGCCTTCTGGACGAGCAGTACTTC. Residues: CATVQGLLDEQYF. The genes are TRBV5-1 and TRBJ2-7; a weak D match, TRBD1 (6 bases). This CDR3 has 13 residues. V lost 9 bases to trimming and J lost 5 bases, with 18 bases between them. CDR1 and CDR2 (germline): SGHRS, YFSETQ.

The chain recombines TRBV29-1 with TRBJ2-7, with a tentative D call TRBD1 (6 bases). V was pared by 0 bases and J by 2 bases, with 11 bases between. CDR3 length: 14 amino acids. Germline V gene data show CDR1 as SQVTM and CDR2 as ANQGSEA. CDR3 bases: TGCAGCGTTGAAGATTCGAGGACAGCCTACGAGCAGTACTTC. It encodes CSVEDSRTAYEQYF.

This chain links TRBV5-1 with TRBJ2-3; 7 positions match TRBD2. Germline V gene data show CDR1 as SGHRS and CDR2 as YFSETQ. The V segment lost 5 bases and the J segment 1 base; nucleotides outside the gene matches: 1. This CDR3 spans 13 amino acids. The CDR3 sequence is CASSLAGTDTQYF. The CDR3, as DNA: TGCGCCAGCAGTCTAGCGGGCACAGATACGCAGTATTTT.

This sequence joins TRBV4-3 and TRBJ2-1; 10 positions agree with TRBD2. CDR3 length equals 18 residues. V was clipped by 0 bases and J by 10 bases; unmatched bases: 15. CDR1 is LGHNA, CDR2 YSLEER, per germline. CDR3: CASSQDALAGALFGEQFF. The CDR3 DNA follows: TGCGCCAGCAGCCAAGATGCCCTAGCGGGAGCCCTCTTCGGAGAGCAGTTCTTC.

The rearrangement links TRBV5-1 to TRBJ2-7; the match to TRBD1 covers 8 bases. The CDR3 contains 14 residues. V lost 3 bases and J lost 6; bases outside the gene matches: 8. Looked up from germline, CDR1 is SGHRS and CDR2 is YFSETQ. CDR3 amino acids: CASSWIGTGSEQYF. CDR3 sequence (DNA): TGCGCCAGCAGCTGGATCGGGACAGGAAGCGAGCAGTACTTC.

J is TRBJ2-1 and V is TRBV20-1, with 8 positions matching TRBD2. The germline V gene has CDR1 DFQATT and CDR2 SNEGSKA (reference sequence). CDR3 size: 14 residues. After removal of 3 bases from V and 7 bases from J, the junction contained 8 bases not matched to a gene. The DNA of the CDR3 is TGCAGTGCTAGTAATAGCGGGATTAGGAATGAGCAGTTCTTC. Residues: CSASNSGIRNEQFF.

The chain links TRBV12-3 or TRBV12-4 to TRBJ2-3, with a tentative D call TRBD2 (5 bases). The CDR3 extends over 13 amino acids. V was trimmed by 5 bases and J by 1 base, leaving 7 bases between them. The DNA of the CDR3 is TGTGCCAGCAGTGCGGGTGGCACAGATACGCAGTATTTT. It translates to CASSAGGTDTQYF.

J is TRBJ1-5 and V is TRBV9, with D perhaps TRBD1 (5 bases). The CDR3 extends over 14 amino acids. From germline, CDR1 is SGDLS and CDR2 YYNGEE. Trimming took 3 bases from V and 3 from J, leaving 10 bases between them. The CDR3 nucleotides read TGTGCCAGCAGCGCGGGACTCAACAATCAGCCCCAGCATTTT. Protein product: CASSAGLNNQPQHF.

V gene TRBV27 combines with J gene TRBJ1-6; D unresolved. CDR3 size: 15 residues. Trimming took 3 bases from V and 10 from J, leaving 16 bases between them. Germline V gene lookup returns CDR1 MNHEY and CDR2 SMNVEV (reference sequence). The CDR3 reads CASSFIVGLASPLHF. DNA for the CDR3: TGTGCCAGCAGTTTTATCGTCGGGTTAGCGTCACCCCTCCACTTT.

The rearrangement links TRBV11-3 to TRBJ2-7; a weak D match, TRBD2 (6 bases). The V end lost 1 base, the J end lost 3 bases, and 13 bases lay between the germline ends. The length of the CDR3 is 15 residues. CDR1 and CDR2 (germline): SGHNT, YENEEA. The CDR3 protein is CASSLGAGSDYEQYF. The CDR3 bases are TGTGCCAGCAGCTTAGGAGCGGGTAGCGACTACGAGCAGTACTTC.

The chain uses TRBV7-6 and TRBJ2-1; TRBD1 is a possible D gene (5 bases). The CDR3 covers 15 residues. Germline V gene data show CDR1 as SGHVS and CDR2 as FNYEAQ. Trimming pared 4 bases from V and 9 bases from J, leaving 19 bases between. CDR3 sequence reads: CASSSAGSPTGEQFF. The CDR3 DNA reads as TGTGCCAGCAGCTCTGCCGGGTCACCTACAGGTGAGCAGTTCTTC.